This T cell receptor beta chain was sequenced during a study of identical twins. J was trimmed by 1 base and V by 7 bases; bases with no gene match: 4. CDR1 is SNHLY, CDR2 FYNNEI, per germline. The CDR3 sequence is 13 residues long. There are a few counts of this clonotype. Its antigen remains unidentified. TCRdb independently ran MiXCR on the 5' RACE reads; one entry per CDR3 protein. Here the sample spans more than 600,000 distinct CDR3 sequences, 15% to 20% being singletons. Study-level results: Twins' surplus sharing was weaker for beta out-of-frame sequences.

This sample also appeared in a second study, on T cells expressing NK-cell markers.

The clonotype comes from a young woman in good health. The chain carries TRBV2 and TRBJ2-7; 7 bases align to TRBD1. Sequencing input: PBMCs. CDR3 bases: TGTGCCAGCATCCCGGGACAGTCCTACGAGCAGTACTTC. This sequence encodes CASIPGQSYEQYF.